A selection of T cell receptor beta chains follows, all from one sample in a study of blood T cells in healthy people across ages. MiXCR, applied by TCRdb to the 5' RACE reads, yields one record per CDR3 protein. The data show roughly 2 million distinct CDR3 sequences, roughly 50% seen once. The sequenced sample was blood. These TCRs come from a woman in her forties in good health. Each CDR3 is given without its conserved first and last residue. Clone size is not always given. Where it is, it says once, few, many or a class for expanded clones.

size,V,length,J,CDR3
NA,TRBV7-2,12,TRBJ1-4,ASSFAGRGEKLF
few,TRBV7-9,13,TRBJ1-1,ASSLVVGANTEAF
NA,TRBV10-1,13,TRBJ2-5,ASSGPSIQAETQY
NA,TRBV6-5,13,TRBJ1-4,ASSFSTSPNEKLF
few,TRBV4-1,11,TRBJ1-1,ASSPQTYTEAF
NA,TRBV9,13,TRBJ1-2,ASSVERPDHYGYT
NA,TRBV4-2,13,TRBJ2-7,ASSQAPRQGYEQY
NA,TRBV5-1,12,NA,ASSGAGTSETQY
NA,TRBV11-2,12,TRBJ2-5,ASSPSGGQGTQY
once,TRBV4-3,15,TRBJ1-1,ASSQANVGTLNTEAF